This T cell receptor beta chain came from a study of T cell repertoires in cytomegalovirus infection. As for the study in general: Public TCR beta signatures provided an indication of both CMV infection and a matching HLA type.

Comment on this clonotype: Its antigen remains unknown. This sequence may be a read error, since a much larger clone differs from it by one base. The CDR3 does not close with the conserved phenylalanine or tryptophan, likely indicating a read error.

Germline trimming cut 6 bases from V and 5 bases from J; bases unmatched to any gene: 5. This CDR3 has 16 residues. Germline V CDR1 and CDR2: SGHVS, FNYEAQ. Study observations and caveats: Ex vivo responses were dominated by HLA-C-restricted CMV-specific TCR beta clonotypes. Carriers of CMV plus the relevant HLA were identified by cumulative public TCR beta family frequency.

Via MiXCR, TCRdb re-called the reads, giving one row per CDR3 protein. The sample consists of about 740,000 distinct CDR3 sequences, 35% to 45% of them appearing once. The rearrangement joins TRBV7-6 to TRBJ2-1; 15 bases are a match to TRBD2. This sequence was found in a human donor in good health (CMV status not recorded). Some clones in this sample may be carry-over from other donors' samples. Sample: PBMCs. CDR3 DNA sequence: TGTGCCAGCAGGAGGACTAGCGGGGGGGCCAACAATGAGCAGTTCTGC. It specifies CASRRTSGGANNEQFC.